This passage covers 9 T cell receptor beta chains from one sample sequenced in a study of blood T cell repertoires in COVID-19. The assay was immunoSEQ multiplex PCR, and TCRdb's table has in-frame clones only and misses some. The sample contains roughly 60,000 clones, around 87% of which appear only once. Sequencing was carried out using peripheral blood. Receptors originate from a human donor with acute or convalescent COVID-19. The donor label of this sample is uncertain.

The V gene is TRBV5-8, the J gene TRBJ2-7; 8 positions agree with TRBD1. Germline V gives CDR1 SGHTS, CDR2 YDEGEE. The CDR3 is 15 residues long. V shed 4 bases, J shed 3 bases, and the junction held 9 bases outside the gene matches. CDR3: CASSEGQDLSYEQYV. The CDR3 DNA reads TGTGCCAGCAGCGAGGGACAGGACCTAAGCTACGAGCAGTACGTC.

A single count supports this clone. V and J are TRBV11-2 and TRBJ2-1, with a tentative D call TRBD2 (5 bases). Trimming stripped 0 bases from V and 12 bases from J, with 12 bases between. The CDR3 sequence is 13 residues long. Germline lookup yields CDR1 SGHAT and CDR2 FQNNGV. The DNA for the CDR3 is TGTGCCAGCAGCTTAGATCCGGACTTAGGGCAGTTCTTC. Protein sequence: CASSLDPDLGQFF.

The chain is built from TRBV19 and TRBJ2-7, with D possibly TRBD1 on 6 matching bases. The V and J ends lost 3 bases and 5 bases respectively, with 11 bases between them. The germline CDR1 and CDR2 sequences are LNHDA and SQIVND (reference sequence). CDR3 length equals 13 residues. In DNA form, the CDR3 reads TGTGCCAGTAGTATCTCGGCAGGGGACGAGCAGTACTTC. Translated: CASSISAGDEQYF.

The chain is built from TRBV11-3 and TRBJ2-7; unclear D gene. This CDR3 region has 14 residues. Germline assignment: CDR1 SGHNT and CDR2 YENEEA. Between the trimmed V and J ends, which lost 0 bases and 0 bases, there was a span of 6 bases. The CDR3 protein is CASSLEQTSYEQYF. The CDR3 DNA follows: TGTGCCAGCAGCTTAGAACAGACCTCCTACGAGCAGTACTTC.

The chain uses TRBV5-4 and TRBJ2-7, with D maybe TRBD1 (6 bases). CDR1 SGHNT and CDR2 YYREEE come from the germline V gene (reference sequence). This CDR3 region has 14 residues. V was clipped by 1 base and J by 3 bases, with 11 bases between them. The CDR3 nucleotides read TGTGCCAGCAGCTTGCGCAGGGGAGACTACGAGCAGTACTTC. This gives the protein CASSLRRGDYEQYF.

The CDR3 coding sequence is TGTGCCAGCAGCTTACAGGTTAGAGCTTTCTTT. Protein product: CASSLQVRAFF. This sequence joins TRBV7-2 and TRBJ1-1; no definite D call. The CDR3 has 11 residues. The germline gives CDR1 SGHTA, CDR2 FQGNSA. Between the trimmed V and J ends, which lost 2 bases and 10 bases, there was a span of 8 bases.

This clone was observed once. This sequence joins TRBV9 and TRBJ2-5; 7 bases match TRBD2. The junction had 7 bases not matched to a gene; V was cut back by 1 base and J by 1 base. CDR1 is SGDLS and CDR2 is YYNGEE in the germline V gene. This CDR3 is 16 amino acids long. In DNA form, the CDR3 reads TGTGCCAGCAGCGTACGAAGCGGGGCCGTCCAAGAGACCCAGTACTTC. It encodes CASSVRSGAVQETQYF.

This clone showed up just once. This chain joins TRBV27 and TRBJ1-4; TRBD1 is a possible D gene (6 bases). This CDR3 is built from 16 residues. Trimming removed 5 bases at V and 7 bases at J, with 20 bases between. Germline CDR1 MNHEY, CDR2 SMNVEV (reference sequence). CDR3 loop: CASSPLGAQGFEKLFF. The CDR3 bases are TGTGCCAGCAGTCCCCTAGGAGCGCAGGGGTTTGAAAAACTGTTTTTT.

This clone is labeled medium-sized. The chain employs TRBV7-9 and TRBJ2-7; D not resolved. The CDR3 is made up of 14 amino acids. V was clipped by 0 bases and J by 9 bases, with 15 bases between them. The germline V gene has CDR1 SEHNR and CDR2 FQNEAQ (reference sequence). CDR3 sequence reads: CASSLAGEILGQYF. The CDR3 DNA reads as TGTGCCAGCAGCTTAGCCGGAGAGATCCTTGGGCAGTACTTC. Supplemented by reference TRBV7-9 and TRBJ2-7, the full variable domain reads DTGVSQNPRHKITKRGQNVTFRCDPISEHNRLYWYRQTLGQGPEFLTYFQNEAQLEKSRLLSDRFSAERPKGSFSTLEIQRTEQGDSAMYLCASSLAGEILGQYFGPGTRLTVT.